The 14 T cell receptor beta chains given below trace back to one sample, sequenced in a study of T cells after yellow fever vaccination. TCRdb re-called the 5' RACE reads with MiXCR, one entry per CDR3 protein. The sample has about 150,000 distinct CDR3 sequences; 6.6% are singletons. The sample was CD4+ T cells sorted from PBMCs, taken 10 days after the yellow fever booster vaccination. The receptor set was obtained from a man aged 30-40 years who received the YFV17D yellow fever vaccine.

This clonotype was counted ten times or more. V is TRBV7-9 and J is TRBJ2-3; D is unclear. The V end lost 2 bases, the J end lost 9 bases, and 12 bases lay between the germline ends. CDR1 and CDR2 from the germline V gene are SEHNR and FQNEAQ (reference sequence). This CDR3 has 13 residues. Here the CDR3 reads CASSLLAAVTQYF. DNA for the CDR3: TGTGCCAGCAGCTTATTGGCCGCAGTCACGCAGTATTTT. The full variable domain, rest sourced from reference TRBV7-9 and TRBJ2-3, is DTGVSQNPRHKITKRGQNVTFRCDPISEHNRLYWYRQTLGQGPEFLTYFQNEAQLEKSRLLSDRFSAERPKGSFSTLEIQRTEQGDSAMYLCASSLLAAVTQYFGPGTRLTVL.

Many counts were recorded for this clonotype. The J gene is TRBJ2-5, the V gene TRBV28; TRBD2 matches 10 bases. The CDR3 length is 14 residues. From germline, CDR1 is MDHEN and CDR2 SYDVKM. V was pared by 2 bases and J by 5 bases, with 2 bases of the junction left unmatched. For the CDR3, the DNA is TGTGCCAGCAGTTTAGGGACTAGCGTCGAGACCCAGTACTTC. Translated: CASSLGTSVETQYF. Full variable domain (rest looked up from reference TRBV28 and TRBJ2-5): DVKVTQSSRYLVKRTGEKVFLECVQDMDHENMFWYRQDPGLGLRLIYFSYDVKMKEKGDIPEGYSVSREKKERFSLILESASTNQTSMYLCASSLGTSVETQYFGPGTRLLVL.

The chain recombines TRBV14 with TRBJ2-3, with D tentatively TRBD1 (5 bases). Trimming removed 4 bases at V and 0 bases at J, with 14 bases between. Germline assignment: CDR1 SGHDN and CDR2 FVKESK. The CDR3 has 16 amino acids. CDR3 region: CASSLLGQGSTDTQYF. The CDR3 DNA is TGTGCCAGCAGCCTTCTGGGGCAGGGTAGCACAGATACGCAGTATTTT.

This clonotype has at least ten counts. The CDR3 DNA is TGTGCCAGCAGTACAAGCAGGGTCCTGAACACTGAAGCTTTCTTT. Amino acids: CASSTSRVLNTEAFF. The genes are TRBV6-5 and TRBJ1-1; possibly TRBD1 for D (5 bases). V was cut by 5 bases and J by 0 bases, with 13 bases left in between. CDR3 length: 15 amino acids. The germline CDR1 and CDR2 sequences are MNHEY and SVGAGI.

The chain links TRBV12-3 or TRBV12-4 to TRBJ2-6; no reliable D call. Deletions cut 6 bases from V and 0 bases from J, with 6 bases between. The CDR3 has 14 residues. The CDR3 nucleotides are TGTGCCAGCAGACCAGCCTCTGGGGCCAACGTCCTGACTTTC. Residues: CASRPASGANVLTF.

In this sample, this clonotype turned up many times. The rearrangement links TRBV20-1 to TRBJ2-2; 8 nucleotides agree with TRBD2. With V trimmed by 1 base and J by 2 bases, 3 bases remained unmatched. Germline V lookup: CDR1 DFQATT, CDR2 SNEGSKA (reference sequence). CDR3 length: 15 residues. Written as DNA, the CDR3 is TGCAGTGCTAGAGGAAGCGGGAGTAACACCGGGGAGCTGTTTTTT. Translated: CSARGSGSNTGELFF.

As concerns this clonotype: With a much larger clone just one base away, this may be a read error. The chain couples TRBV10-2 to TRBJ2-1, with TRBD1 matching over 9 bases. This CDR3 is 13 amino acids long. Germline CDR1 and CDR2: WSHSY and SAAADI. CDR3 protein: CVTLDRGYNEQFF. In nucleotides, the CDR3 is TGCGTCACCCTGGACAGGGGCTACAATGAGCAGTTCTTC.

This clonotype was counted at least ten times. The gene calls are TRBV9 and TRBJ2-7; the match to TRBD2 covers 8 bases. The CDR3 is 13 residues long. Germline V gene data show CDR1 as SGDLS and CDR2 as YYNGEE. The ends lost 3 bases at V and 5 bases at J; junction bases unmatched: 4. The CDR3 DNA follows: TGTGCCAGCAGCGCCGGGAGGGCCAACGAGCAGTACTTC. This translates into CASSAGRANEQYF.

This clonotype was counted a few times. This chain links TRBV5-4 with TRBJ2-5, with 9 bases fitting TRBD2. The V gene's germline CDR1 is SGHNT and CDR2 YYREEE (reference sequence). With 3 bases clipped from V and 5 bases from J, the junction kept 11 bases outside the gene matches. The CDR3 contains 16 residues. CDR3 residues: CASSSQLAGVGETQYF. Written as DNA, the CDR3 is TGTGCCAGCAGCTCCCAATTAGCGGGAGTGGGGGAGACCCAGTACTTC.

Regarding this clonotype: A junction end diverges from the germline sequence, so it may reflect a read error. CDR3 loop: CGSSLRGLAIYEQYF. The CDR3 nucleotides are TGTGGCAGCAGTTTGAGGGGACTAGCGATCTACGAGCAGTACTTC. The genes are TRBV27 and TRBJ2-7, with 10 bases aligning to TRBD2. The CDR3 contains 15 residues. The germline gives CDR1 MNHEY, CDR2 SMNVEV (reference sequence).

This clonotype was recorded at least ten times. The V and J genes are TRBV4-2 and TRBJ2-1, with a weak D call TRBD1 (6 bases). Trimming took 1 base from V and 13 from J, leaving 17 bases between them. CDR3 length equals 14 residues. Germline-derived CDR1 and CDR2 are LGHNA and YNFKEQ. The CDR3 DNA reads TGTGCCAGCAGCCAAGCGTACGGGACAAACGATCAGTTCTTC. Its protein product is CASSQAYGTNDQFF.

This clonotype came up many times. The V gene is TRBV10-3, the J gene TRBJ1-1; TRBD1 is a possible D gene (5 bases). V shed 7 bases and J shed 0 bases, with 12 bases lying between them. The germline gives CDR1 ENHRY, CDR2 SYGVKD. This CDR3 comprises 14 residues. The CDR3 protein is CAIKRGGLNTEAFF. The CDR3 coding sequence is TGTGCCATCAAGCGCGGGGGTTTGAACACTGAAGCTTTCTTT.

This clonotype was seen at least ten times. CDR3 sequence (DNA): TGCGCCAGTAGCCTCGGGACTAGCGGCTACGAGCAGTACTTC. Translated: CASSLGTSGYEQYF. The chain uses TRBV5-1 and TRBJ2-7; 11 bases line up with TRBD2. CDR3 size: 14 residues. The V gene end was trimmed by 8 bases and the J gene end by 3 bases; junction bases not matched to a gene: 7. Germline assignment: CDR1 SGHRS and CDR2 YFSETQ.

This clonotype was recorded many times. The chain has TRBV28 and TRBJ2-1; 8 bases are shared with TRBD2. After removal of 8 bases from V and 9 bases from J, the junction contained 9 bases not matched to a gene. The germline V gene has CDR1 MDHEN and CDR2 SYDVKM. CDR3 length equals 13 residues. The CDR3 loop reads CASYSGNGAEQFF. The CDR3 DNA reads as TGTGCCAGCTATAGCGGGAACGGGGCTGAGCAGTTCTTC.